This passage covers 17 T cell receptor beta chains from one sample sequenced in a study of T cells in Graves' hyperthyroidism and ophthalmopathy. The TCR beta CDR3 regions underwent amplification using RNA transcripts as the source. The HTBI set primed first-round TCR CDR3 RT-PCR. TCRdb reprocessed the multiplex PCR reads via MiXCR and lists one record per CDR3 protein. The table lists a few hundred thousand distinct CDR3 sequences, approximately 22% of them singletons. Sample: blood. All receptors derive from a woman aged 45-60 years with Graves' hyperthyroidism.

The table lists this clonotype with a few counts. The gene calls are TRBV2 and TRBJ1-5; D gene uncertain. The germline V gene has CDR1 SNHLY and CDR2 FYNNEI. CDR3 size: 13 residues. Trimming removed 8 bases at V and 0 bases at J, with 8 bases between. For the CDR3, the DNA is TGTGCCAGCTGTTCTGATAGCAATCAGCCCCAGCATTTT. This gives the protein CASCSDSNQPQHF.

This rearrangement joins TRBV4-1 to TRBJ2-3; perhaps TRBD2 as D (6 bases). The CDR3 consists of 15 residues. V lost 0 bases, J lost 8 bases, and 15 bases lay in between. The germline gives CDR1 MGHRA, CDR2 YSYEKL. This chain's CDR3 is CASSQDDTEEGTQYF. CDR3 DNA: TGCGCCAGCAGCCAAGACGACACGGAGGAGGGTACGCAGTATTTT.

The genes are TRBV20-1 and TRBJ1-1; possibly TRBD1 for D (5 bases). V lost 2 bases, J lost 2 bases, and 12 bases lay in between. The V gene's germline CDR1 is DFQATT and CDR2 SNEGSKA (reference sequence). CDR3 length: 14 amino acids. The CDR3 DNA sequence: TGCAGTGCTAGACCTACTGGGGGTAACACTGAAGCTTTCTTT. It yields the protein CSARPTGGNTEAFF.

This clonotype occurred many times. CDR3 in amino acids: CASSAGERVNEKLFF. CDR3 in DNA: TGCGCCAGCAGCGCCGGGGAGAGGGTTAATGAAAAACTGTTTTTT. The chain recombines TRBV5-1 with TRBJ1-4; D uncertain. Looked up from germline, CDR1 is SGHRS and CDR2 is YFSETQ. Trimming pared 4 bases from V and 4 bases from J, leaving 14 bases between. The CDR3 contains 15 residues.

In this sample, this clonotype turned up a few times. The V gene is TRBV27, the J gene TRBJ2-2, with 9 nucleotides matching TRBD2. Unmatched junction bases numbered 8, after V lost 5 bases and J lost 1 base. Germline V gene data show CDR1 as MNHEY and CDR2 as SMNVEV (reference sequence). This CDR3 contains 17 residues. The CDR3 DNA reads TGTGCCAGCAGTCTCTTCGGACTAGCGCGGAACACCGGGGAGCTGTTTTTT. Protein: CASSLFGLARNTGELFF.

V and J are TRBV27 and TRBJ2-3, with a weak D call TRBD2 (6 bases). The germline gives CDR1 MNHEY, CDR2 SMNVEV (reference sequence). V was shortened by 5 bases and J by 3 bases, with 15 bases between the two germline ends. CDR3 length: 15 amino acids. The CDR3 region has the DNA TGTGCCAGCAGTCCGTACCGGGGGTTGACAGATACGCAGTATTTT. Amino acids: CASSPYRGLTDTQYF.

This clonotype has ten or more counts. This chain uses TRBV20-1 with TRBJ2-3; possible D gene TRBD2, 7 bases. Germline V gene lookup returns CDR1 DFQATT and CDR2 SNEGSKA (reference sequence). V was pared by 3 bases and J by 2 bases, with 12 bases between. The CDR3 sequence is 14 residues long. DNA for the CDR3: TGCAGTGCTAGTGGGGGGGCGGCCACAGATACGCAGTATTTT. This encodes CSASGGAATDTQYF.

The chain uses TRBV7-9 and TRBJ1-4; 7 bases align to TRBD1. V lost 4 bases, J lost 8 bases, and 10 bases stayed unmatched. The CDR3 sequence is 15 residues long. Germline V gene data show CDR1 as SEHNR and CDR2 as FQNEAQ (reference sequence). CDR3 sequence reads: CASSSLGQVGEKLFF. CDR3 sequence (DNA): TGTGCCAGCAGCTCTCTCGGACAGGTCGGCGAAAAACTGTTTTTT.

This clonotype occurred many times. The genes are TRBV6-6 and TRBJ1-1; TRBD1 matches 9 bases. The CDR3 is 14 amino acids. J gave up 8 bases and V 0 bases, and 4 bases lay outside the gene matches. Per germline, CDR1 MNHNY and CDR2 SVGAGI (reference sequence). The CDR3 nucleotides are TGTGCCAGCAGTTACTCCGGGACAGGGAGCGAAGCTTTCTTT. Amino acids: CASSYSGTGSEAFF.

This clonotype has a count of ten or more. The chain joins TRBV7-9 to TRBJ2-1, with 15 bases aligning to TRBD2. The germline gives CDR1 SEHNR, CDR2 FQNEAQ (reference sequence). The CDR3 has 16 residues. The junction had 5 bases not matched to a gene; V was cut back by 5 bases and J by 6 bases. The CDR3 sequence is CASSPRTSGGGNEQFF. The CDR3 DNA sequence: TGTGCCAGCAGCCCTCGGACTAGCGGGGGGGGCAATGAGCAGTTCTTC.

This clonotype was picked up many times. This rearrangement joins TRBV6-6 to TRBJ2-7; possible D gene TRBD2, 7 bases. V shed 0 bases and J shed 3 bases, with 12 bases lying between them. The germline CDR1 and CDR2 sequences are MNHNY and SVGAGI (reference sequence). The CDR3 length is 15 residues. The CDR3 spells CASSYSRGGNYEQYF. The CDR3 nucleotides read TGTGCCAGCAGTTACTCTAGGGGGGGCAACTACGAGCAGTACTTC.

There are many counts of this clonotype. DNA of the CDR3: TGTGCCAGCAAGGGCCTAGCGGGAGAGACCCAGTACTTC. Amino acids: CASKGLAGETQYF. The V and J genes are TRBV2 and TRBJ2-5, with 8 bases aligning to TRBD2. With 7 bases clipped from V and 4 bases from J, the junction kept 5 bases outside the gene matches. Germline V gene lookup returns CDR1 SNHLY and CDR2 FYNNEI. The CDR3 loop spans 13 amino acids.

This chain connects TRBV28 to TRBJ1-2; D gene ambiguous. V was cut by 5 bases and J by 4 bases, with 11 bases left in between. Germline CDR1 and CDR2: MDHEN and SYDVKM. This CDR3 region has 13 residues. Here the CDR3 reads CASSKGGSYGYTF. CDR3 DNA: TGTGCCAGCAGTAAGGGCGGCTCCTATGGCTACACCTTC.

This clonotype was recorded at least ten times. The V and J genes are TRBV10-3 and TRBJ1-3, with D perhaps matching TRBD1 (6 bases). Trimming shortened V by 0 bases and J by 5 bases, and 20 bases separated the two germline ends. The CDR3 sequence is 18 residues long. Germline V CDR1 and CDR2: ENHRY, SYGVKD. CDR3 protein: CAISESKGTGRVRNTIYF. The CDR3 DNA reads as TGTGCCATCAGTGAGTCGAAGGGCACAGGGCGAGTAAGAAACACCATATATTTT.

This clonotype has just a few counts. The V and J genes are TRBV7-9 and TRBJ2-7, with a weak D call TRBD1 (5 bases). This CDR3 is 15 amino acids long. Germline CDR1 reads SEHNR; CDR2 reads FQNEAQ (reference sequence). V dropped 2 bases and J dropped 2 bases, with 13 bases sitting between them. CDR3 region: CASSLRQGFTYEQYF. For the CDR3, the DNA is TGTGCCAGCAGCTTAAGGCAGGGTTTTACCTACGAGCAGTACTTC. Drawing the rest from reference TRBV7-9 and TRBJ2-7, the complete variable domain is DTGVSQNPRHKITKRGQNVTFRCDPISEHNRLYWYRQTLGQGPEFLTYFQNEAQLEKSRLLSDRFSAERPKGSFSTLEIQRTEQGDSAMYLCASSLRQGFTYEQYFGPGTRLTVT.

Details on this clonotype: One junction end does not reproduce the germline sequence, and a read error may be involved. The gene calls are TRBV12-3 or TRBV12-4 and TRBJ2-5, with a possible D match to TRBD2 (6 bases). This CDR3 contains 14 residues. The CDR3 here is CASSLTGVGETRYF. The CDR3, as DNA: TGTGCCAGCAGTTTAACGGGAGTAGGGGAGACCCGGTACTTC.

Ten or more counts support this clonotype. The V and J genes are TRBV6-1 and TRBJ1-1; D is possibly TRBD1 (6 bases). The CDR3 contains 14 residues. Germline assignment: CDR1 MNHNS and CDR2 SASEGT. Trimming removed 2 bases from V and 6 bases from J, with 13 bases in between. In DNA, the CDR3 is TGTGCCAGCAGTGAACGTGGGGGCTACCCTGAAGCTTTCTTT. Its translation is CASSERGGYPEAFF.